Shown below are 8 T cell receptor beta chains from a single sample sequenced in a study of Ad26.COV2.S vaccination and SARS-CoV-2 variants. Method: immunoSEQ multiplex PCR; TCRdb's copy keeps in-frame clones and lacks some. Of about 470,000 clones listed, less than 95% are singletons. Indicated treatment: 15 to 20 received Ad26.COV2.S at low or high dose, single or two shots; roughly 5 received placebo; per-sample allocation not given. Day 63 after the first injection of vaccine or placebo was the sampling time. The input for sequencing was peripheral blood, taken in a trial of Ad26.COV2.S vaccine versus placebo. Receptors originate from a person aged 18-60 years who received the Ad26.COV2.S COVID-19 vaccine or a placebo.

The chain employs TRBV15 and TRBJ2-3; a weak D match, TRBD2 (5 bases). The V and J ends lost 5 bases and 0 bases respectively, with 12 bases between them. This CDR3 comprises 15 residues. The germline gives CDR1 LNHNV, CDR2 YYDKDF (reference sequence). CDR3 loop: CATSGTEGSTDTQYF. The CDR3 DNA reads TGTGCCACCAGCGGTACAGAGGGTAGCACAGATACGCAGTATTTT. The variable domain in full, with the rest retrieved from reference TRBV15 and TRBJ2-3, is DAMVIQNPRYQVTQFGKPVTLSCSQTLNHNVMYWYQQKSSQAPKLLFHYYDKDFNNEADTPDNFQSRRPNTSFCFLDIRSPGLGDTAMYLCATSGTEGSTDTQYFGPGTRLTVL.

The chain uses TRBV6-6 and TRBJ2-2; 7 bases agree with TRBD2. The CDR3 length is 15 residues. The ends lost 5 bases at V and 7 bases at J; junction bases unmatched: 10. CDR1 is MNHNY and CDR2 is SVGAGI in the germline V gene (reference sequence). The CDR3 sequence is CASSPRGRGIGELFF. For the CDR3, the DNA is TGTGCCAGCAGTCCTCGGGGGAGGGGAATCGGGGAGCTGTTTTTT.

The J gene is TRBJ2-2, the V gene TRBV19, with 10 nucleotides matching TRBD1. V shed 5 bases and J 7 bases; nucleotides not matched to a gene: 10. Looked up from germline, CDR1 is LNHDA and CDR2 is SQIVND (reference sequence). CDR3 length: 16 residues. CDR3 protein: CASSPAGQGKVGELFF. The DNA of the CDR3 is TGTGCCAGTAGTCCAGCGGGACAGGGGAAGGTCGGGGAGCTGTTTTTT.

This clone occurred a few times. The chain employs TRBV7-2 and TRBJ2-7; D is possibly TRBD1 (6 bases). Deletions cut 5 bases from V and 2 bases from J, with 19 bases between. Germline assignment: CDR1 SGHTA and CDR2 FQGNSA. CDR3 length: 16 residues. The CDR3, as DNA: TGTGCCAGCAGCGGGGGCAGACAGACTTTGGCCTACGAGCAGTACTTC. This codes for CASSGGRQTLAYEQYF.

The chain links TRBV28 to TRBJ2-7; D is possibly TRBD1 or TRBD2 (5 bases each). Deletions cut 2 bases from V and 3 bases from J, with 11 bases between. CDR3 length equals 14 residues. Germline V gene data show CDR1 as MDHEN and CDR2 as SYDVKM. This chain's CDR3 is CASSLTRGFYEQYF. Written as DNA, the CDR3 is TGTGCCAGCAGTTTAACTAGGGGCTTCTACGAGCAGTACTTC.

V is TRBV6-1 and J is TRBJ2-7; possible D gene TRBD1, 5 bases. The CDR3 covers 15 residues. Germline V gene data show CDR1 as MNHNS and CDR2 as SASEGT. V gave up 3 bases and J gave up 3 bases, with 15 bases separating them. The CDR3 coding sequence is TGTGCCAGCAGTGATTTCCATTCCCAGGGCTACGAGCAGTACTTC. Its protein product is CASSDFHSQGYEQYF.

V gene TRBV5-1 combines with J gene TRBJ2-7; perhaps TRBD2 as D (5 bases). The CDR3 has 12 residues. CDR1 and CDR2 from the germline V gene are SGHRS and YFSETQ. V was trimmed by 4 bases and J by 4 bases, leaving 9 bases between them. CDR3 residues: CASSTRGYEQYF. CDR3 bases: TGCGCCAGCAGCACTCGGGGTTACGAGCAGTACTTC.

The chain uses TRBV6-2 or TRBV6-3 and TRBJ1-5; D gene uncertain. Deletions cut 4 bases from V and 3 bases from J, with 4 bases between. Germline lookup yields CDR1 MNHEY and CDR2 SVGEGT. CDR3 length: 12 residues. The CDR3 reads CASSLYNQPQHF. CDR3 DNA sequence: TGTGCCAGCAGTTTATACAATCAGCCCCAGCATTTT.